This T cell receptor beta chain is drawn from a study of shared clonotypes between healthy human individuals. General study findings and limits: On the whole, naive subsets had larger estimated richness than memory subsets had. Since donors were few, the genetic and exposure-history diversity represented was limited.

Germline V CDR1 and CDR2: LGHNA, YNFKEQ. This CDR3 region has 14 residues. Trimming took off 0 bases at V and 7 bases at J, with 12 bases between the two ends. For this clone: Its antigen is not identified.

How the authors handled the data: Junction-only sequences without quality scores were provided by ImmunoSEQ, so filtering was different. Some clones are missing from TCRdb's copy, which holds only in-frame ones; the method was immunoSEQ multiplex PCR. D and trimming come from the DNA, and the V and J calls and clone size come from that table. The sample lists roughly 2 million clones, roughly 95% occurring once. It was into CD45RA+ naive and CD45RA-negative memory subsets that the CD4+ cells were split. The sequenced sample consisted of naive CD4+ T cells sorted from blood. The subset here: CD45RA+ positively selected. The V call is TRBV4-2, the J call TRBJ1-2; D unresolved. The clonotype originates from a man younger than 30 in good health. CDR3 protein: CASSQDEGISGYTF. The DNA for the CDR3 is TGTGCCAGCAGCCAAGACGAAGGGATTAGTGGCTACACCTTC.